This T cell receptor beta chain was captured by sequencing in a study of T cell repertoires in cytomegalovirus infection. Study-wide results and limits: Clonotypes of TCR beta that were HLA-C-restricted and CMV-specific dominated the ex vivo response.

Germline CDR1 and CDR2: MNHEY and SVGAGI. The CDR3 totals 14 residues. With 2 bases removed from V and 5 bases from J, the gap between germline ends came to 12 bases. About this clonotype: What it binds is not known.

From the reads, TCRdb called clonotypes with MiXCR, one entry per CDR3 protein. The sample has about 470,000 distinct CDR3 sequences; about 39% are singletons. This TCR derives from a human donor in good health (CMV status not recorded). Some clones in this sample may be carry-over from other donors' samples. The sequenced sample was cultured PBMCs, obtained from culture after CMV antigen stimulation. This chain joins TRBV6-5 and TRBJ2-5; TRBD2 might be the D (5 bases). The CDR3 loop reads CASSYGQKRETQYF. DNA for the CDR3: TGTGCCAGCAGTTACGGGCAGAAGCGGGAGACCCAGTACTTC.